The 21 T cell receptor beta chains below come from one sample, sequenced in a study of T cells after yellow fever vaccination. One entry per CDR3 protein, called by TCRdb with MiXCR from the 5' RACE reads. The table includes hundreds of thousands of distinct CDR3 sequences, about an eighth detected once. The material sequenced was CD4+ T cells sorted from PBMCs, taken 15 days after the yellow fever booster vaccination. The receptors come from a man aged 18 to 35 who received the YFV17D yellow fever vaccine.

The rearrangement joins TRBV14 to TRBJ1-5; D is possibly TRBD1 (5 bases). The CDR3 consists of 12 residues. Trimming stripped 8 bases from V and 6 bases from J, with 11 bases between. Germline V gives CDR1 SGHDN, CDR2 FVKESK. The CDR3 DNA is TGTGCCAGCGGGACTCTCAGTCAGCCCCAGCATTTT. This encodes CASGTLSQPQHF.

The V gene is TRBV20-1, the J gene TRBJ1-5; tentative D call: TRBD1 (5 bases). V lost 8 bases and J lost 9, with 17 bases in between. The CDR3 has 12 residues. Germline V gene data show CDR1 as DFQATT and CDR2 as SNEGSKA (reference sequence). The CDR3 nucleotides are TGCAGTTACTTGACAGCCCCAGGGCCCCAGCATTTT. Amino acid sequence: CSYLTAPGPQHF.

The chain recombines TRBV18 with TRBJ1-5; the D gene is possibly TRBD1 (5 bases). Germline CDR1 reads KGHSH; CDR2 reads LQKENI. V was shortened by 3 bases and J by 7 bases, with 13 bases between the two germline ends. The CDR3 extends over 14 amino acids. CDR3 loop: CASSPSRVWQPQHF. CDR3 DNA sequence: TGTGCCAGCTCACCCAGCAGGGTTTGGCAGCCCCAGCATTTT.

This clonotype came up many times. The gene calls are TRBV5-1 and TRBJ2-3; D unresolved. The germline V gene has CDR1 SGHRS and CDR2 YFSETQ. V was clipped by 4 bases and J by 8 bases, with 17 bases between them. The length of the CDR3 is 14 residues. The CDR3 protein is CASSRDPAVGTQYF. The CDR3 DNA reads TGCGCCAGCAGCCGAGACCCAGCAGTGGGTACGCAGTATTTT.

This clonotype was recorded many times. V and J are TRBV7-9 and TRBJ1-6, with 10 bases lining up with TRBD1. Trimming removed 4 bases from V and 0 bases from J; junction bases left unmatched: 3. The germline V gene has CDR1 SEHNR and CDR2 FQNEAQ (reference sequence). This CDR3 spans 17 amino acids. The CDR3 loop reads CASSSGDRGSYNSPLHF. DNA of the CDR3: TGTGCCAGCAGCTCCGGGGACAGGGGCTCCTATAATTCACCCCTCCACTTT.

The chain employs TRBV6-2 or TRBV6-3 and TRBJ1-6, with D maybe TRBD1 (6 bases). From germline, CDR1 is MNHEY and CDR2 SVGEGT. This CDR3 region has 15 residues. V lost 2 bases, J lost 7 bases, and 12 bases lay in between. The CDR3 DNA follows: TGTGCCAGCAGTTACCCGGCCAGGGGCAATTCACCCCTCCACTTT. Protein sequence: CASSYPARGNSPLHF.

V is TRBV20-1 and J is TRBJ1-1; tentatively, D is TRBD1 (5 bases). V lost 1 base to trimming and J lost 5 bases, with 8 bases between them. CDR1 is DFQATT and CDR2 is SNEGSKA in the germline V gene (reference sequence). The CDR3 is made up of 12 amino acids. The CDR3 coding sequence is TGCAGTGCTAGAGGACAGCGGACTGAAGCTTTCTTT. Its protein product is CSARGQRTEAFF.

The chain carries TRBV5-8 and TRBJ1-4; D might be TRBD1 (6 bases). The length of the CDR3 is 15 residues. CDR1 and CDR2 from the germline V gene are SGHTS and YDEGEE. V lost 5 bases and J 1 base, leaving 12 bases between the germline ends. CDR3: CASSLGQLTNEKLFF. The CDR3 bases are TGTGCCAGCAGTCTTGGACAGCTAACTAATGAAAAACTGTTTTTT.

This chain connects TRBV5-1 to TRBJ2-5; TRBD1 or TRBD2 may be the D gene (5 bases each). Trimming shortened V by 3 bases and J by 5 bases, and 23 bases separated the two germline ends. The CDR3 is 17 amino acids. Germline V gene data show CDR1 as SGHRS and CDR2 as YFSETQ. CDR3 bases: TGCGCCAGCAGCTCAACTCCACCGGGACCCTCGGGGGAGACCCAGTACTTC. This sequence encodes CASSSTPPGPSGETQYF.

The CDR3 spells CASSLARGPGAFF. CDR3 nucleotides: TGTGCCAGCAGCTTAGCGCGGGGCCCTGGGGCTTTCTTT. The chain joins TRBV7-9 to TRBJ1-1; maybe TRBD1 (5 bases). Looked up from germline, CDR1 is SEHNR and CDR2 is FQNEAQ (reference sequence). Trimming cost V 0 bases and J 11 bases, with 13 bases left between them. The CDR3 is made up of 13 amino acids. Supplemented by reference TRBV7-9 and TRBJ1-1, the full variable domain reads DTGVSQNPRHKITKRGQNVTFRCDPISEHNRLYWYRQTLGQGPEFLTYFQNEAQLEKSRLLSDRFSAERPKGSFSTLEIQRTEQGDSAMYLCASSLARGPGAFFGQGTRLTVV.

Ten or more counts support this clonotype. This chain connects TRBV7-3 to TRBJ2-3; tentative D call: TRBD2 (6 bases). The germline V and J ends were trimmed by 5 bases and 4 bases, with 16 bases remaining between them. The CDR3 covers 15 residues. Germline values: CDR1 SGHTA, CDR2 FQGTGA. The CDR3, as DNA: TGTGCCAGCAGCCCCCAAGCGGGTAATGCAGATACGCAGTATTTT. Amino acids: CASSPQAGNADTQYF.

This clonotype was observed a few times. The gene calls are TRBV7-3 and TRBJ2-3; 7 bases align to TRBD2. There are 15 residues in the CDR3. Germline V gene lookup returns CDR1 SGHTA and CDR2 FQGTGA. V lost 5 bases, J lost 4 bases, and 9 bases stayed unmatched. The CDR3 reads CASSQDRTRSDTQYF. CDR3 sequence (DNA): TGTGCCAGCAGCCAAGATCGGACTAGGTCAGATACGCAGTATTTT.

The CDR3 DNA sequence: TGCAGCGTGGTGCGAGGGGCTTTGAACACTGAAGCTTTCTTT. Amino acid sequence: CSVVRGALNTEAFF. The rearrangement uses TRBV29-1 and TRBJ1-1, with D tentatively TRBD1 (5 bases). The CDR3 runs to 14 residues. Germline loops: CDR1 SQVTM, CDR2 ANQGSEA. V dropped 6 bases and J dropped 0 bases, with 14 bases sitting between them.

Only a few counts were recorded for this clonotype. The genes are TRBV5-1 and TRBJ2-2; no firm D call. Germline assignment: CDR1 SGHRS and CDR2 YFSETQ. The CDR3 totals 15 residues. V dropped 0 bases and J dropped 1 base, with 7 bases sitting between them. Here the CDR3 DNA reads TGCGCCAGCAGCTTGGGACTTGAGAACACCGGGGAGCTGTTTTTT. Protein product: CASSLGLENTGELFF.

The chain carries TRBV15 and TRBJ2-7; the D gene is possibly TRBD1 (6 bases). The CDR3 spans 15 residues. Trimming removed 3 bases from V and 2 bases from J, with 14 bases in between. The germline CDR1 and CDR2 sequences are LNHNV and YYDKDF (reference sequence). The CDR3 here is CATSRGGQTAYEQYF. CDR3 coding DNA: TGTGCCACCAGCAGGGGTGGACAGACCGCCTACGAGCAGTACTTC.

This clonotype was seen many times. The gene calls are TRBV5-1 and TRBJ2-1; D is undetermined. V shed 0 bases and J shed 11 bases, with 15 bases lying between them. This CDR3 has 14 amino acids. CDR1 is SGHRS, CDR2 YFSETQ, per germline. CDR3: CASSLESALAKQFF. The DNA for the CDR3 is TGCGCCAGCAGCTTGGAATCCGCCCTGGCGAAGCAGTTCTTC.

The gene calls are TRBV10-3 and TRBJ2-5, with D possibly being TRBD1 (6 bases). Germline V CDR1 and CDR2: ENHRY, SYGVKD. This CDR3 comprises 15 residues. V lost 4 bases, J lost 2 bases, and 14 bases lay in between. This CDR3 reads CAISGSTGRQETQYF. The CDR3 region has the DNA TGTGCCATCAGTGGCTCGACAGGTAGACAAGAGACCCAGTACTTC.

This chain joins TRBV2 and TRBJ2-1; maybe TRBD1 (6 bases). Germline V gives CDR1 SNHLY, CDR2 FYNNEI. The germline V and J ends were trimmed by 3 bases and 8 bases, with 11 bases remaining between them. The CDR3 length is 13 residues. CDR3 nucleotides: TGTGCCAGCAGTGACACAGGGATCGATGAGCAGTTCTTC. Amino acid sequence: CASSDTGIDEQFF.

Many counts were recorded for this clonotype. V is TRBV20-1 and J is TRBJ2-7; D possibly corresponds to TRBD1 (5 bases). Germline CDR1 reads DFQATT; CDR2 reads SNEGSKA (reference sequence). The CDR3 contains 12 residues. V shed 2 bases and J shed 2 bases, with 7 bases lying between them. The CDR3 nucleotides are TGCAGTGCTAGACAGGGCGCCTACGAGCAGTACGTC. The encoded protein is CSARQGAYEQYV.

This clonotype was counted a few times. The chain combines TRBV6-5 with TRBJ1-1; D ambiguous. The length of the CDR3 is 14 residues. CDR1 is MNHEY and CDR2 is SVGAGI in the germline V gene. Trimming took 8 bases from V and 0 from J, leaving 13 bases between them. The CDR3 DNA is TGTGCCAGCCGTTTTCGGCCATTGAACACTGAAGCTTTCTTT. Amino acids: CASRFRPLNTEAFF.

The rearrangement links TRBV7-9 to TRBJ2-5; D remains ambiguous. This CDR3 comprises 14 residues. Between the trimmed V and J ends, which lost 1 base and 2 bases, there was a span of 8 bases. Per germline, CDR1 SEHNR and CDR2 FQNEAQ (reference sequence). CDR3 DNA: TGTGCCAGCAGCTTAGTTCCCAGACAAGAGACCCAGTACTTC. Encoded protein: CASSLVPRQETQYF.